A selection of T cell receptor beta chains follows, all from one sample in a study of blood T cell repertoires in COVID-19. Libraries were prepared by immunoSEQ multiplex PCR; TCRdb keeps only in-frame clonotypes and omits some of them. This sample carries over 85,000 clones, less than 85% of them seen once, and the ten largest clones take 35% to 40%. Sample: peripheral blood. The receptors were sampled from a man older than 75 with acute or convalescent COVID-19. The CDR3 runs from the conserved cysteine through the conserved F or W. The D gene is left open where the match is weak. Only some rows state a clone size, as once, few, many or a class for expanded clones.

j_call,v_call,d_call,clone_size,cdr3_aa,cdr3_nt
TRBJ1-2,TRBV3-1/TRBV3-2,NA,NA,CASSQDPQGLYGYTF,TGTGCCAGCAGCCAAGACCCCCAGGGCCTCTATGGCTACACCTTC
TRBJ2-3,TRBV5-4,NA,NA,CASSLGGGGMRLRDTQYF,TGTGCCAGCAGCTTGGGGGGTGGAGGCATGAGGTTAAGAGATACGCAGTATTTT
TRBJ1-5,TRBV18,NA,NA,CASSPGEYSNQPQHF,TGTGCCAGCTCACCAGGGGAGTATAGCAATCAGCCCCAGCATTTT
TRBJ2-2,TRBV5-1,TRBD1,NA,CASSSDRGNTGELFF,TGCGCCAGCAGCTCGGACAGGGGAAACACCGGGGAGCTGTTTTTT
TRBJ2-7,TRBV9,NA,NA,CASSVSGGSPEQYF,TGTGCCAGCAGCGTATCCGGAGGATCCCCCGAGCAGTACTTC
TRBJ1-2,TRBV19,TRBD1,NA,CATGQGNGYTF,TGTGCCACAGGACAGGGAAATGGCTACACCTTC
TRBJ1-3,TRBV10-3,NA,NA,CAISEQRMAGNTIYF,TGTGCCATCAGCGAACAGCGGATGGCTGGAAACACCATATATTTT
TRBJ2-7,TRBV6-2/TRBV6-3,NA,NA,CASSLGHSGGYEQYF,TGTGCCAGCAGTTTGGGACACAGCGGCGGTTACGAGCAGTACTTC
TRBJ1-1,TRBV6-5,NA,once,CASRLVRGTEAFF,TGTGCCAGCCGCCTGGTCCGGGGCACTGAAGCTTTCTTT
TRBJ2-7,TRBV4-2,TRBD2,NA,CASSQELILAGGAQYF,TGTGCCAGCAGCCAAGAATTGATCCTAGCGGGAGGCGCGCAGTACTTC
TRBJ2-1,TRBV10-3,NA,NA,CAIRSEASSYNEQFF,TGTGCCATCAGGAGTGAGGCGAGCTCCTACAATGAGCAGTTCTTC
TRBJ1-5,TRBV6-5,NA,once,CASSYSEVFNQPQHF,TGTGCCAGCAGTTACTCGGAGGTTTTCAATCAGCCCCAGCATTTT
TRBJ2-2,TRBV30,TRBD2,NA,CAWTLLAGPQGGELFF,TGTGCCTGGACGTTACTAGCGGGACCGCAGGGCGGGGAGCTGTTTTTT
TRBJ2-3,TRBV6-5,NA,NA,CASLASNTQYF,TGTGCCAGTTTGGCTTCAAATACGCAGTATTTT
TRBJ2-1,TRBV29-1,TRBD2,NA,CSTRGGTHLNEQFF,TGCAGCACCCGCGGGGGGACTCATCTCAATGAGCAGTTCTTC
TRBJ2-7,TRBV7-8,NA,NA,CASSPMSSYEQYF,TGTGCCAGCAGCCCCATGAGCTCCTACGAGCAGTACTTC
TRBJ2-5,TRBV5-4,NA,NA,CASSLPRGIQETQYF,TGTGCCAGCAGCTTGCCCAGGGGAATCCAAGAGACCCAGTACTTC
TRBJ1-4,TRBV6-5,NA,NA,CASSRSTATNEKLFF,TGTGCCAGCAGTAGATCCACAGCAACTAATGAAAAACTGTTTTTT
TRBJ1-6,TRBV5-5,TRBD1,NA,CASSFGQGSSPLHF,TGTGCCAGCAGCTTCGGACAGGGAAGTTCACCCCTCCACTTT
TRBJ2-1,TRBV28,NA,NA,CASRSLGSDNEQFF,TGTGCCAGCAGATCGCTCGGTAGCGACAATGAGCAGTTCTTC
TRBJ1-2,TRBV7-2,NA,NA,CASSSQRGSGGYTF,TGTGCCAGCAGCTCGCAGCGAGGTTCCGGTGGCTACACCTTC
TRBJ2-1,TRBV18,NA,NA,CASCGSGDYNEQFF,TGTGCCAGCTGCGGGTCAGGGGATTACAATGAGCAGTTCTTC
TRBJ2-3,TRBV5-1,TRBD2,NA,CASSLTSGDDTQYF,TGCGCCAGCAGCTTGACTAGCGGGGATGATACGCAGTATTTT
TRBJ2-1,TRBV7-9,TRBD2,NA,CASSSLAGGHNEQFF,TGTGCCAGCAGCTCACTAGCGGGAGGCCACAATGAGCAGTTCTTC
TRBJ2-1,TRBV27,TRBD2,NA,CASSVLALAGVLDYNEQFF,TGTGCCAGCAGTGTTCTCGCACTAGCGGGAGTACTCGATTACAATGAGCAGTTCTTC
TRBJ1-5,TRBV27,TRBD1,NA,CASSFDRGGQPQHF,TGTGCCAGCAGTTTCGACAGGGGAGGTCAGCCCCAGCATTTT
TRBJ1-4,TRBV14,NA,few,CASSGSRVGEKLFF,TGTGCCAGCAGCGGTTCCAGGGTTGGCGAAAAACTGTTTTTT
TRBJ1-1,TRBV21-1,NA,NA,CASCETVLLEAFF,TGTGCCAGCTGCGAGACAGTGTTGTTGGAAGCTTTCTTT
TRBJ2-3,TRBV7-7,TRBD2,NA,CASSPWTSGSGTDTQYF,TGTGCTAGCAGCCCATGGACTAGCGGGAGCGGCACAGATACGCAGTATTTT
TRBJ2-7,TRBV4-2,NA,NA,CASSQTIKPYEQYF,TGTGCCAGCAGCCAAACCATCAAGCCCTACGAGCAGTACTTC
TRBJ1-1,TRBV30,TRBD1,NA,CASWDRGRSGANTEAFF,TGTGCCTCCTGGGACAGGGGGCGATCGGGGGCTAACACTGAAGCTTTCTTT
TRBJ2-7,TRBV5-6,TRBD2,NA,CASSFRLAGAAYEQYF,TGTGCCAGCAGCTTCCGACTAGCGGGAGCAGCCTACGAGCAGTACTTC
TRBJ1-1,TRBV12-3/TRBV12-4,NA,NA,CASSLTATEAFF,TGTGCCAGCAGTTTAACTGCGACTGAAGCTTTCTTT
TRBJ2-7,TRBV5-6,TRBD2,NA,CASSRTGLEYEQYF,TGTGCCAGCAGCAGAACGGGACTAGAATACGAGCAGTACTTC
TRBJ1-3,TRBV10-3,NA,few,CAISESEYSGNTIYF,TGTGCCATCAGTGAGTCGGAGTACTCGGGAAACACCATATATTTT
TRBJ1-5,TRBV4-3,NA,NA,CASSQARNQPQHF,TGCGCCAGCAGCCAAGCTCGCAATCAGCCCCAGCATTTT
TRBJ2-7,TRBV7-8,NA,NA,CASSSGWTMYEQYF,TGTGCCAGCAGCTCCGGTTGGACTATGTACGAGCAGTACTTC
TRBJ2-1,TRBV11-3,TRBD2,NA,CASSRTGTSGEQFF,TGTGCCAGCAGCAGAACCGGGACTAGCGGTGAGCAGTTCTTC
TRBJ1-1,TRBV6-2/TRBV6-3,NA,once,CASSYLAGRLNTEAFF,TGTGCCAGCAGTTACCTCGCAGGGAGGTTGAACACTGAAGCTTTCTTT
TRBJ1-5,TRBV19,NA,NA,CASSPQGQPQHF,TGTGCCAGTAGTCCCCAGGGTCAGCCCCAGCATTTT
TRBJ1-2,TRBV27,TRBD1,NA,CASSLKTGWDYGYTF,TGTGCCAGCAGTCTTAAGACAGGGTGGGACTATGGCTACACCTTC
TRBJ2-2,TRBV28,NA,NA,CASSLLTGELFF,TGTGCCAGCAGTTTACTTACCGGGGAGCTGTTTTTT
TRBJ1-1,TRBV2,TRBD1,NA,CASSEEGAGTEAFF,TGTGCCAGCAGTGAGGAGGGGGCTGGCACTGAAGCTTTCTTT
TRBJ2-7,TRBV19,TRBD2,few,CASSMEPGLAFEQYF,TGTGCCAGTAGTATGGAACCGGGACTAGCGTTCGAGCAGTACTTC
TRBJ2-7,TRBV2,TRBD2,few,CASSETSGRYEQYF,TGTGCCAGCAGCGAGACTAGCGGGAGATACGAGCAGTACTTC
TRBJ2-5,TRBV28,NA,NA,CASSPRAGLQETQYF,TGTGCCAGCTCCCCAAGGGCAGGGCTCCAAGAGACCCAGTACTTC